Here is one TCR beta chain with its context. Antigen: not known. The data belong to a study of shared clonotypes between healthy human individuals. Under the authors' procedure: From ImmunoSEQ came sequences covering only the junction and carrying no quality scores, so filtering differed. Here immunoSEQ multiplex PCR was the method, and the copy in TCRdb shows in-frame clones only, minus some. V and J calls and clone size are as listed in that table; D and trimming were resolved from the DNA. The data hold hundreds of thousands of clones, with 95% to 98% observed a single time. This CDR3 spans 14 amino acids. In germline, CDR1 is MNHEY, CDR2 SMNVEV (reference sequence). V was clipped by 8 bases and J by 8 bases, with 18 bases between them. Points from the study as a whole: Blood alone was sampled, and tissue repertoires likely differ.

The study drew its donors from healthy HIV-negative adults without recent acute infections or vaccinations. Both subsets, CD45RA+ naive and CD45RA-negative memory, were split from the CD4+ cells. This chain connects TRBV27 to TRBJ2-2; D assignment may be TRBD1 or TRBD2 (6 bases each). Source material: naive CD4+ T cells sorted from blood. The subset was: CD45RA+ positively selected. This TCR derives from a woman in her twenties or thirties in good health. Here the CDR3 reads CASGGGVSSGELFF. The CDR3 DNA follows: TGTGCCAGCGGGGGCGGGGTTTCTTCGGGGGAGCTGTTTTTT.